The entry below describes one T cell receptor (beta chain). The germline V gene encodes CDR1 SGHTA and CDR2 FQGNSA. The CDR3 is 13 amino acids. Trimming removed 1 base at V and 6 bases at J, with 6 bases between. The sample is drawn from a study of T cell changes during pregnancy in multiple sclerosis. The table came from immunoSEQ multiplex PCR; TCRdb's copy has only in-frame clones and leaves some out. The table lists more than 55,000 clones, 90% to 95% of them singletons. The sequence was collected from a female donor in good health, enrolled as a control in a pregnancy study. The chain is built from TRBV7-2 and TRBJ1-4, with D unclear. This specimen consisted of peripheral blood, obtained after pregnancy. The CDR3 DNA reads as TGTGCCAGCAGCTTAGGGGAGTATGAAAAACTGTTTTTT. Protein sequence: CASSLGEYEKLFF. Full variable domain (outside the CDR3, taken from reference TRBV7-2 and TRBJ1-4): GAGVSQSPSNKVTEKGKDVELRCDPISGHTALYWYRQSLGQGLEFLIYFQGNSAPDKSGLPSDRFSAERTGGSVSTLTIQRTQQEDSAVYLCASSLGEYEKLFFGSGTQLSVL.